The clone carrying this T cell receptor beta chain has at least ten counts. TCRdb processed the 5' RACE reads anew with MiXCR; each CDR3 protein has one entry. Among tens of thousands of distinct CDR3 sequences, under 9.5% were seen once, and the ten largest hold 5.9%. This sample is drawn from a study of early T cells in non-severe SARS-CoV-2 infection. The germline V gene encodes CDR1 MNHNS and CDR2 SASEGT. The CDR3 extends over 15 amino acids. Trimming took off 2 bases at V and 8 bases at J, with 18 bases between the two ends. J is TRBJ1-1 and V is TRBV6-1; no definite D call. Input material: whole blood. This TCR was recovered from an adult who was a healthcare worker with PCR-confirmed SARS-CoV-2 infection or an uninfected control (not recorded which). The CDR3 is CASSEMMAVSGEAFF. CDR3 bases: TGTGCCAGCAGTGAAATGATGGCAGTATCCGGCGAAGCTTTCTTT.